This TCR beta chain comes out of a study of blood T cell repertoires in COVID-19. V was pared by 6 bases and J by 5 bases, with 7 bases between. The germline gives CDR1 LGHNT, CDR2 FRNRAP. The CDR3 is 11 amino acids. The repertoire was sequenced with immunoSEQ multiplex PCR; TCRdb's copy has only in-frame clones and lacks some. The top ten hold 10% to 15% of the sample, which has fewer than 450,000 clones, approximately 88% seen once. The sample taken for sequencing was peripheral blood. The sequence was collected from a woman aged 50 to 65 with COVID-19, enrolled during active disease. The rearrangement links TRBV12-5 to TRBJ1-1, with D uncertain. In nucleotides, the CDR3 is TGTGCTAGTGGGGCGGGAACTGAAGCTTTCTTT. Residues: CASGAGTEAFF.